The T cell receptor beta chain described here comes from a study of PD-1 blockade in classical Hodgkin lymphoma. V trimming: 5 bases; J trimming: 7 bases; junction bases outside the gene matches: 12. Germline CDR1 and CDR2: SGHAT and FQNNGV. The CDR3 has 16 amino acids. Sequenced by immunoSEQ multiplex PCR; TCRdb stores in-frame clones only, minus some. The sample includes about 85,000 clones, about nine tenths of them seen just once. Time point described: cycle 4 day 1 (C4D1), after 6 weeks of nivolumab. Brentuximab vedotin exposure varied, and every patient relapsed after autologous stem cell transplantation.

The gene calls are TRBV11-2 and TRBJ2-1; TRBD2 aligns across 9 bases. The sequence was collected from a human donor with classical Hodgkin lymphoma. The sequences come from peripheral blood mononuclear cells (PBMCs), collected before the fourth cycle of nivolumab. This CDR3 is CASSTLERGVRNEQFF. The CDR3 nucleotides are TGTGCCAGCAGCACCCTGGAGCGGGGGGTGAGGAATGAGCAGTTCTTC.